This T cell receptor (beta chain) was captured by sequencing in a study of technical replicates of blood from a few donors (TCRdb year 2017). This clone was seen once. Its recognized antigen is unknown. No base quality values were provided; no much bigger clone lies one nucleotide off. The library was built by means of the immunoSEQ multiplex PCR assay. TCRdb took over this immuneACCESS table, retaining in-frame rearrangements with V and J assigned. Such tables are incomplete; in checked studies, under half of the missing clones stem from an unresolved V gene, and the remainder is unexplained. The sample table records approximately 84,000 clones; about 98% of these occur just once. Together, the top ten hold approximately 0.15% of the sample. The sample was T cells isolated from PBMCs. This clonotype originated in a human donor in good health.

In nucleotide form, the sequence is TGTGCCAGCAGGAAGAGCCAACTAGGCAAATACTACGAGCAGTACTTC. This codes for CASRKSQLGKYYEQYF. The rearranged segments are TRBV2 and TRBJ2-7; perhaps TRBD2 is the D gene, with 5 bases matching. From its cysteine to its phenylalanine, the CDR3 spans 16 amino acids. The read is trimmed to its CDR3 DNA, 48 bases read in frame from base 1. Reading the germline V gene gives CDR1 SNHLY and CDR2 FYNNEI. Cut back by 6 bases and 3 bases, the V and J ends lie 21 bases apart.